Following are 8 T cell receptor beta chains from one sample sequenced in a study of blood T cell repertoires in COVID-19. Libraries were prepared by immunoSEQ multiplex PCR; TCRdb keeps only in-frame clonotypes and omits some of them. The sample records about 220,000 clones, around 83% being singletons. The sample taken for sequencing was peripheral blood. All receptors come from a woman in her 70s with COVID-19, enrolled during active disease.

CDR3 DNA: TGTGCCAGCAGTTACCCAGGGTCAGCTGGCGAGCAGTACTTC. Translated: CASSYPGSAGEQYF. The gene calls are TRBV6-5 and TRBJ2-7; maybe TRBD1 (5 bases). The germline gives CDR1 MNHEY, CDR2 SVGAGI. The CDR3 runs to 14 residues. V gave up 2 bases and J gave up 6 bases, with 14 bases separating them.

V and J are TRBV7-2 and TRBJ2-3; D is possibly TRBD1 (6 bases). The CDR3 covers 16 residues. Looked up from germline, CDR1 is SGHTA and CDR2 is FQGNSA. Trimming shortened V by 8 bases and J by 2 bases, and 20 bases separated the two germline ends. CDR3 sequence: CASALSFRGNTDTQYF. Here the CDR3 DNA reads TGTGCCAGCGCCCTATCCTTCAGGGGCAACACAGATACGCAGTATTTT.

V is TRBV5-6 and J is TRBJ1-5; TRBD1 aligns across 9 bases. This CDR3 is 15 amino acids long. After removal of 3 bases from V and 6 bases from J, the junction contained 7 bases not matched to a gene. Looked up from germline, CDR1 is SGHDT and CDR2 is YYEEEE. Here the CDR3 reads CASSSDRGGGQPQHF. CDR3 nucleotide sequence: TGTGCCAGCAGCTCGGACAGGGGAGGAGGTCAGCCCCAGCATTTT.

The chain has TRBV27 and TRBJ1-1, with D tentatively TRBD1 (5 bases). The germline V and J ends were trimmed by 5 bases and 5 bases, with 12 bases remaining between them. The CDR3 spans 13 residues. CDR1 and CDR2 (germline): MNHEY, SMNVEV (reference sequence). The CDR3 spells CASSTGGATEAFF. Written as DNA, the CDR3 is TGTGCCAGCAGTACAGGAGGGGCGACTGAAGCTTTCTTT.

This clone was found once. V is TRBV27 and J is TRBJ1-5; D unclear. V shed 2 bases and J shed 1 base, with 12 bases lying between them. Germline-derived CDR1 and CDR2 are MNHEY and SMNVEV (reference sequence). The CDR3 runs 16 residues. The CDR3 protein is CASSLLPTKSNQPQHF. In nucleotides, the CDR3 is TGTGCCAGCAGTTTACTCCCTACTAAGAGCAATCAGCCCCAGCATTTT.

The gene calls are TRBV12-3 or TRBV12-4 and TRBJ2-1, with D possibly TRBD1 on 6 matching bases. This CDR3 is built from 12 residues. Trimming shortened V by 6 bases and J by 9 bases, and 12 bases separated the two germline ends. The CDR3 protein is CASSQTGFEQFF. CDR3 nucleotide sequence: TGTGCCAGCAGCCAGACAGGTTTTGAGCAGTTCTTC.

The chain is built from TRBV5-1 and TRBJ1-1, with D possibly matching TRBD1 (5 bases). CDR1 and CDR2 from the germline V gene are SGHRS and YFSETQ. V dropped 2 bases and J dropped 3 bases, with 26 bases sitting between them. CDR3 length equals 19 residues. The CDR3 region is CASSFHASRRGVEDTEAFF. The CDR3 DNA is TGCGCCAGCAGCTTCCACGCCTCAAGGCGGGGGGTTGAAGACACTGAAGCTTTCTTT.

V and J are TRBV3-1 (or the pseudogene TRBV3-2) and TRBJ1-5, with TRBD1 identical over 12 bases. Germline V lookup: CDR1 LGHDT, CDR2 YNNKEL (reference sequence). V lost 0 bases to trimming and J lost 7 bases; unmatched junction nucleotides: 13. The CDR3 length is 19 residues. CDR3 sequence: CASSQDLGTGGQGRQPQHF. As DNA, the CDR3 is TGTGCCAGCAGCCAAGATCTCGGGACAGGGGGCCAAGGTAGGCAGCCCCAGCATTTT.